The TCR beta chain described here comes from a study of regulatory T cells in long-lasting Graves disease. Trimming at V came to 9 bases and at J to 2 bases, leaving 6 bases not matched to a gene. This CDR3 comprises 14 residues. Per germline, CDR1 SNHLY and CDR2 FYNNEI. Building the TCR beta libraries relied on iRepertoire HTBI primers, and CDR3 regions underwent Arm-PCR. TCRdb re-analysed the multiplex PCR reads in MiXCR, keeping a single row per CDR3 protein. The sample gives some 430,000 distinct CDR3 sequences, about a fifth of which show up once; around 7% is in the top ten. The sample's time point: persistent/refractory GD, antithyroid drugs over 5 years with positive TRAb. The TCR library used RNA extracted from PBMCs. EDTA tubes held approximately 10 milliliters of peripheral blood from each patient. This clonotype was detected ten times or more.

This clonotype was obtained from a female donor with Graves disease. This specimen was peripheral blood mononuclear cells (PBMCs), taken when the disease was refractory, from a patient treated with antithyroid drugs. This sequence joins TRBV2 and TRBJ1-2, with TRBD1 matching 10 bases. Here the CDR3 DNA reads TGTGCCAGTCGCCGGGACAGGGGAAACTATGGCTACACCTTC. It translates to CASRRDRGNYGYTF.